What follows describes a single TCR beta chain. The source of the sample is a study of blood T cell repertoires in COVID-19. Study-level information: Researchers got acute and convalescent COVID-19 samples from the United States, Italy and Spain. In each case, the material was cDNA or gDNA derived from T cells, B-cell-depleted T cells, or PBMCs.

Measured with immunoSEQ multiplex PCR; TCRdb has only the in-frame clones, and not every one. This sample has over 350,000 clones, with 86% found just once. The CDR3 runs 15 residues. The ends were cut back, 3 bases at V and 5 bases at J, with 14 bases in the middle. Germline V gene data show CDR1 as KGHSH and CDR2 as LQKENI. The sample comprised peripheral blood. The receptor comes from a woman aged 25 to 39 with active or convalescent COVID-19. This sequence joins TRBV18 and TRBJ2-1; D may be TRBD1 (7 bases). The CDR3 loop reads CASSPQGGGNNEQFF. DNA for the CDR3: TGTGCCAGCTCACCCCAGGGGGGCGGGAACAATGAGCAGTTCTTC.